The T cell receptor (beta chain) described here comes from a study of T cells in Graves' hyperthyroidism and ophthalmopathy. Findings and limits, study-wide: In blood, most of the thyroid clonotypes expanded above 0.001 were also present.

This clonotype was counted ten times or more. Its antigen remains unidentified. The V and J ends lost 0 bases and 6 bases, in that order; junction bases with no gene match: 4. The CDR3 runs 14 residues. Germline V lookup: CDR1 DFQATT, CDR2 SNEGSKA (reference sequence). What was amplified from RNA transcripts were TCR beta CDR3 regions. The HTBI set primed first-round TCR CDR3 RT-PCR. Each CDR3 protein gets one entry after TCRdb re-called the multiplex PCR reads with MiXCR. This table has a few hundred thousand distinct CDR3 sequences, roughly 14% appearing once. The sequenced sample consisted of blood. V and J are TRBV20-1 and TRBJ1-1, with 10 bases matching TRBD1. The sequence was collected from a woman younger than 30 with Graves' hyperthyroidism that later progressed to Graves' ophthalmopathy. The CDR3 bases are TGCAGTGCTAGAGAATTAGGGACAGGGGCTGAAGCTTTCTTT. This sequence encodes CSARELGTGAEAFF.